These T cell receptor beta chains were read from a single sample in a study of blood T cell repertoires in COVID-19. TCRdb's table, derived via immunoSEQ multiplex PCR, lists solely in-frame clones and lacks some. This sample yields under 130,000 clones, of which 80% to 90% are seen a single time; 32% belongs to the top ten. Material: peripheral blood. These receptors were taken from a woman of 80 years or more with acute or convalescent COVID-19. Each CDR3 is given with its conserved first and last residue. Fields, in order: J gene, clone size, D gene, V gene, CDR3 DNA, CDR3 protein. The D gene is left open where the match is weak. Not every row has a clone size; where given, it reads once, few, many or a size class.

>TRBJ2-2|NA|TRBD1|TRBV18
TGTGCCAGCTCACCACCCGGGACAGGGGGCAGCACCGGGGAGCTGTTTTTT
CASSPPGTGGSTGELFF
>TRBJ2-7|NA|NA|TRBV10-2
TGCGCCAGCAGTGGGAGAACCGAGCAGTACTTC
CASSGRTEQYF
>TRBJ2-3|NA|NA|TRBV2
TGTGCCAGTGGGGGCCAGGGTAGCACAGATACGCAGTATTTT
CASGGQGSTDTQYF
>TRBJ2-7|NA|TRBD1|TRBV24-1
TGTGCCACCAGTGATCCCGGGACAGGCTCCTACGAGCAGTACTTC
CATSDPGTGSYEQYF
>TRBJ1-1|NA|NA|TRBV6-5
TGTGCCAGCAGTTACTCCCCAGGGCGTCGGACTGAAGCTTTCTTT
CASSYSPGRRTEAFF
>TRBJ1-6|NA|NA|TRBV30
TGTGCCTACGCTAGCGATGGACCGCGTAATTCACCCCTCCACTTT
CAYASDGPRNSPLHF
>TRBJ1-1|NA|NA|TRBV7-8
TGTGCCAGCAGCTTAGCGTTGGGGAATCGGGGGATGGAAGCTTTCTTT
CASSLALGNRGMEAFF
>TRBJ2-7|NA|TRBD2|TRBV11-2
TGTGCCAGCAGCTTATATGAGGGACGGGGGGGAGTCGGCTACGAGCAGTACTTC
CASSLYEGRGGVGYEQYF
>TRBJ2-4|NA|NA|TRBV19
TGTGCCAGTAGTACGACAGGAGATAACATTCAGTACTTC
CASSTTGDNIQYF
>TRBJ1-6|NA|NA|TRBV6-5
TGTGCCAGCAGGCCACAGGGTATTTATTCACCCCTCCACTTT
CASRPQGIYSPLHF
>TRBJ2-3|once|NA|TRBV5-1
TGCGCCAGCAGCCCGAACGGGGGTCGGACAGATACGCAGTATTTT
CASSPNGGRTDTQYF
>TRBJ1-3|NA|NA|TRBV10-3
TGTGCCATCAGTGGAACAGGGTCCATGGGTAACACCATATATTTT
CAISGTGSMGNTIYF
>TRBJ1-6|NA|TRBD1|TRBV6-2/TRBV6-3
TGTGCCAGCAGTTACCCGAGACAGGGTTGGAGTGATTCACCCCTCCACTTT
CASSYPRQGWSDSPLHF
>TRBJ1-2|NA|TRBD1|TRBV25-1
TGTGCCAGCGGTTATGACAGGGGGGTAGGTGGCTACACCTTC
CASGYDRGVGGYTF
>TRBJ2-7|NA|TRBD2|TRBV19
TGTGCCAGTACCATTAGCGGGGGGGACTCCTACGAGCAGTACTTC
CASTISGGDSYEQYF
>TRBJ2-4|NA|NA|TRBV2
TGTGCCAGCACCCCGGGGTTAGCCAAAAACATTCAGTACTTC
CASTPGLAKNIQYF
>TRBJ2-7|once|TRBD1|TRBV18
TGTGCCAGCTCACCAGGGGGACAGGGGATCTACGAGCAGTACTTC
CASSPGGQGIYEQYF
>TRBJ2-7|NA|TRBD1|TRBV5-6
TGTGCCAGCAGCTTCGGACAGGGGGCCGGCGAGCAGTACTTC
CASSFGQGAGEQYF
>TRBJ1-4|NA|NA|TRBV27
TGTGCCAGCAGTTCGGGTATTATTGAAAAACTGTTTTTT
CASSSGIIEKLFF
>TRBJ2-3|NA|TRBD2|TRBV5-1
TGCGCCAGCAGCTTGGGAACTAGCGGCACAGATACGCAGTATTTT
CASSLGTSGTDTQYF
>TRBJ1-4|once|TRBD1|TRBV9
TGTGCCAGCAGCGCCTGGGACAGTAATGAAAAACTGTTTTTT
CASSAWDSNEKLFF
>TRBJ1-2|NA|NA|TRBV27
TGTGCCAGCAGTTTGGCGGGGGACTATGGCTACACCTTC
CASSLAGDYGYTF
>TRBJ2-7|NA|TRBD1|TRBV2
TGTGCCAGCAGTCCAACGGGACAGCCATCCTACGAGCAGTACTTC
CASSPTGQPSYEQYF
>TRBJ1-2|NA|NA|TRBV27
TGTGCCAGCAGTCCATACGGCAGGGACTATGGCTACACCTTC
CASSPYGRDYGYTF
>TRBJ1-5|NA|TRBD1|TRBV19
TGTGCCAGTACCGACAGGGGGCTTCGGAGCAATCAGCCCCAGCATTTT
CASTDRGLRSNQPQHF
>TRBJ1-1|NA|TRBD1|TRBV29-1
TGCAGCGTGACAGGGGGCTTTAACACTGAAGCTTTCTTT
CSVTGGFNTEAFF
>TRBJ2-3|NA|TRBD2|TRBV5-1
TGCGCCAGCAGCCTCCGTGCTAGCGGGGACACAGATACGCAGTATTTT
CASSLRASGDTDTQYF
>TRBJ1-1|NA|NA|TRBV19
TGTGCCAGTGTGGGGGCTCGCCCTGAAGCTTTCTTT
CASVGARPEAFF
>TRBJ1-1|NA|NA|TRBV5-1
TGCGCCAGCAGCTTGATGGTGGAGGGCACTGAAGCTTTCTTT
CASSLMVEGTEAFF
>TRBJ1-1|NA|NA|TRBV30
TGTGCCTGGAGTCCCCGGCGGTTGAAAACTGAAGCTTTCTTT
CAWSPRRLKTEAFF
>TRBJ2-3|NA|NA|TRBV3-1/TRBV3-2
TGTGCCAGCAGCCAAGATGGAGCGGCGACAGATACGCAGTATTTT
CASSQDGAATDTQYF
>TRBJ2-7|NA|NA|TRBV29-1
TGCAGCCGATACGACAGGTCCTACGAGCAGTACTTC
CSRYDRSYEQYF
>TRBJ1-5|NA|NA|TRBV10-2
TGCGCCAGCAAGCAGGGCAATCAGCCCCAGCATTTT
CASKQGNQPQHF
>TRBJ2-7|NA|NA|TRBV13
TGTGCCAGCAGCTTAATCAGGGGCAGGGGAATAGCCTACGAGCAGTACTTC
CASSLIRGRGIAYEQYF
>TRBJ2-7|NA|NA|TRBV14
TGTGCCAGCAGCCAAGGCAGCTACGAGCAGTACTTC
CASSQGSYEQYF
>TRBJ2-7|NA|NA|TRBV28
TGTGCCAGCAGTTTATCCCCCGGAGGCCACTACGAGCAGTACTTC
CASSLSPGGHYEQYF
>TRBJ2-3|NA|NA|TRBV27
TGTGCCAGCAGCCCATACTCGGTCGATACGCAGTATTTT
CASSPYSVDTQYF
>TRBJ1-5|NA|NA|TRBV10-3
TGTGCCATCAGTGAACGACGGGGGGTGGGGATTCAGCCCCAGCATTTT
CAISERRGVGIQPQHF
>TRBJ1-4|NA|NA|TRBV28
TGTGCCAGCAGCGCCGCGGGACCTGGTAATGAAAAACTGTTTTTT
CASSAAGPGNEKLFF
>TRBJ2-5|NA|TRBD1|TRBV18
TGTGCCAGCTCACCACCGGGACAGTACCAAGAGACCCAGTACTTC
CASSPPGQYQETQYF
>TRBJ2-3|NA|TRBD2|TRBV5-6
TGTGCCAGCAGCCTGGAAGCTAGCGGGGGTACGACAGATACGCAGTATTTT
CASSLEASGGTTDTQYF
>TRBJ2-1|NA|NA|TRBV19
TGTGCCAGTAGCGATAACAGGAACAATGAGCAGTTCTTC
CASSDNRNNEQFF
>TRBJ2-2|NA|NA|TRBV24-1
TGTGCCACCAGAGCAGGGTATTCCGGGGAGCTGTTTTTT
CATRAGYSGELFF
>TRBJ1-3|NA|NA|TRBV5-1
TGCGCCAGCAGCTTGGGGTACACTAACTCTGGAAACACCATATATTTT
CASSLGYTNSGNTIYF
>TRBJ1-1|NA|TRBD1|TRBV5-1
TGCGCCAGCAGCCAGCGAACAGGGGGCGCGTTGAGGACTGAAGCTTTCTTT
CASSQRTGGALRTEAFF
>TRBJ2-5|NA|NA|TRBV2
TGTGCCAGCAGTGCTCTAGAGACCCAGTACTTC
CASSALETQYF
>TRBJ2-1|NA|TRBD2|TRBV7-9
TGTGCCAGCAGCTACCCACCTAGGCTAGCGGGGGATGTCGATGAGCAGTTCTTC
CASSYPPRLAGDVDEQFF
>TRBJ1-1|NA|NA|TRBV6-1
TGTGCCAGCAGTGCCGGGACAGAAGCTTTCTTT
CASSAGTEAFF